This T cell receptor beta chain is drawn from a study of radiotherapy plus CTLA-4 blockade in lung cancer. Broader study findings: TCR clones of tumor origin grew in blood after radiotherapy plus ipilimumab.

On this clone: Its target is unknown.

Looked up from germline, CDR1 is MGHRA and CDR2 is YSYEKL. Trimming at V came to 0 bases and at J to 5 bases, leaving 7 bases not matched to a gene. The CDR3 is made up of 16 amino acids. Data came from immunoSEQ multiplex PCR; TCRdb stores just in-frame clones and leaves some out. Among tens of thousands of clones listed, around 90% were seen once. Specimen: peripheral blood, collected from a patient treated with radiotherapy plus ipilimumab. The receptor comes from a human donor with non-small cell lung cancer that progressed on radiotherapy plus ipilimumab. The chain is built from TRBV4-1 and TRBJ2-3, with 8 bases matching TRBD1. CDR3 nucleotides: TGCGCCAGCAGCCAAGAAGGGGGACAGGCGGAAGATACGCAGTATTTT. Protein product: CASSQEGGQAEDTQYF.